This T cell receptor beta chain originates from a study of neurological immune-mediated disorders. Trimming removed 1 base from V and 10 bases from J, with 11 bases in between. Germline CDR1 reads DFQATT; CDR2 reads SNEGSKA (reference sequence). CDR3 size: 12 residues. This clonotype was counted many times. TCRdb processed the 5' RACE reads anew with MiXCR; each CDR3 protein has one entry. The sample records around 19,000 distinct CDR3 sequences, 9.5% to 12% being singletons. The source is a woman aged 45 to 65 in good health. Sequenced sample: CD8+ T cells from blood. The chain combines TRBV20-1 with TRBJ2-1; D might be TRBD2 (5 bases). The CDR3 region has the DNA TGCAGTGCTAGAGTAGGACTGCCCGAGCAGTTCTTC. Amino acids: CSARVGLPEQFF.